This T cell receptor (beta chain) is from a study of blood T cells in healthy people across ages. Study context: About one barcoded beta molecule per two T cells was captured by template switching.

A second PCR, run for about 6 to 12 cycles, used a sample-barcoded 5' primer plus a J-beta primer mix. At least 2.5 million CDR3-containing paired-end reads were obtained per sample. One entry per CDR3 protein, called by TCRdb with MiXCR from the 5' RACE reads. This sample has 700,000 to 850,000 distinct CDR3 sequences; about 37% occur once, and the top ten carry roughly 13%. CDR3 length: 17 amino acids. Every participating donor contributed 8.5 to 10 milliliters of peripheral blood through a draw. The receptor was isolated from a man aged 18 to 30 in good health. The chain employs TRBV21-1 and TRBJ2-2; the table's D gene call, TRBD2, was not cross checked with the DNA. TRBV21-1 is a documented pseudogene. Sequenced material: blood. Here the CDR3 DNA reads TGTGCCAGCACCCAACTAGCGGGGGGGCAAAACACCGGGGAGCTGTTTTTT. The encoded protein is CASTQLAGGQNTGELFF.